The rows below give T cell receptor beta chains drawn from one sample of a study of cytomegalovirus exposure and HLA in healthy donors. Sequenced by immunoSEQ multiplex PCR; TCRdb stores in-frame clones only, minus some. There are roughly 98,000 clones in the sample; about 80% occur only once, and 2% to 2.5% lies in the top ten. Specimen: PBMCs. The receptors derive from a middle-aged man in good health and CMV-seronegative. Each CDR3 is given with its conserved first and last residue. The D gene is left open where the match is weak. Clone sizes are given selectively: once, few, many, or a class where the clone is expanded.

TRBV6-5	TRBJ2-5	once	TRBD1	TGTGCCAGCAGCTACTCGACAGGGGAAGGGGAGACCCAGTACTTC	CASSYSTGEGETQYF
TRBV27	TRBJ2-7	.	TRBD1	TGTGCCAGCAGCCTGGGGACAGCCTACGAGCAGTACTTC	CASSLGTAYEQYF
TRBV7-9	TRBJ2-7	.	TRBD2	TGTTCCAGCAGCTTACTAGCGGGGGGGCGTAACGAGCAGTACTTC	CSSSLLAGGRNEQYF
TRBV13	TRBJ1-2	few	.	TGTGCCAGCAGGCTTTTTAGTGGTAACTATGGCTACACCTTC	CASRLFSGNYGYTF
TRBV9	TRBJ2-3	.	.	TGTGCCAGCAGCGTTATGGCAGGGGCACTTCGATATACGCAGTATTTT	CASSVMAGALRYTQYF
TRBV7-8	TRBJ2-7	once	.	TGTGCCAGCAGCCCGAGTGGGGGGACGTTTCCCTACGAGCAGTACTTC	CASSPSGGTFPYEQYF
TRBV15	TRBJ2-5	once	.	TGTGCCACCAGGCGAGGTCAAGAGACCCAGTACTTC	CATRRGQETQYF
TRBV11-3	TRBJ2-7	.	TRBD1	TGTGCCAGCAGCTTAGGTATGGACAGGGCAAGCTCCTACGAGCAGTACTTC	CASSLGMDRASSYEQYF
TRBV5-1	TRBJ2-4	.	TRBD2	TGCGCCAGCAGCTTGGGGTGGGGGGGAGCCCTAATAGCCAAAAACATTCAGTACTTC	CASSLGWGGALIAKNIQYF
TRBV28	TRBJ2-1	.	TRBD2	TGTGCCAGCAGCGGGGGGACGTATGAGCAGTTCTTC	CASSGGTYEQFF
TRBV28	TRBJ2-1	.	.	TGTGCCAGCAGTTTAGCCAGGGAAGGGCACAATGAGCAGTTCTTC	CASSLAREGHNEQFF
TRBV4-3	TRBJ1-2	few	.	TGCGCCAGCAGCCAAGAGGGCTTCTATACCTCTATGAGCTACACCTTC	CASSQEGFYTSMSYTF
TRBV11-3	TRBJ2-5	few	TRBD2	TGTGCCAGCAGATTTAGCGGGGGTCAGGAGACCCAGTACTTC	CASRFSGGQETQYF
TRBV5-8	TRBJ2-3	.	TRBD2	TGTGCCAGCTCCCCGGGGGGATTCACAGATACGCAGTATTTT	CASSPGGFTDTQYF
TRBV19	TRBJ1-5	.	.	TGTGCCAGTAGCCCTAAAACAGTTTCCCCAAGTAGCAATCAGCCCCAGCATTTT	CASSPKTVSPSSNQPQHF
TRBV27	TRBJ2-3	few	.	TGTGCCAGCAGTTTATACGGTCGGGTGGATACGCAGTATTTT	CASSLYGRVDTQYF
TRBV6-1	TRBJ1-3	.	TRBD1	TGTGCCGGATTATCAGACAGGGGCTCTGGAAACACCATATATTTT	CAGLSDRGSGNTIYF
TRBV30	TRBJ2-7	.	.	TGTGCCTGGTCGCCGGGAGACTACGAGCAGTACTTC	CAWSPGDYEQYF
TRBV30	TRBJ1-5	.	.	TGTGCCTGGAGTGAACAGGGTTTGGGCAATCAGCCCCAGCATTTT	CAWSEQGLGNQPQHF
TRBV7-2	TRBJ2-3	.	.	TGTGCCAGCAGCTGGCGGGACTTGGGAGGAGATACGCAGTATTTT	CASSWRDLGGDTQYF
TRBV6-6	TRBJ2-3	.	.	TGTGCCAGCAGTTATTGGGGGCAGTACACAGATACGCAGTATTTT	CASSYWGQYTDTQYF
TRBV4-3	TRBJ1-2	.	TRBD1	TGCGCCAGCAGCCCAACAGGGGGCACGAACTATGGCTACACCTTC	CASSPTGGTNYGYTF
TRBV6-5	TRBJ2-7	.	TRBD1	TGTGCCAGCAGCCAAATACAGGGGGCGGGCGAGCAGTACTTC	CASSQIQGAGEQYF
TRBV28	TRBJ1-2	.	TRBD1	TGTGCCAGCAGTTTGGGGGGGGACAGGGGATTGATCGGCTACACCTTC	CASSLGGDRGLIGYTF
TRBV6-5	TRBJ2-5	few	.	TGTGCCAGCAGTGAAGGGGGGGGGCAAGAGACCCAGTACTTC	CASSEGGGQETQYF
TRBV27	TRBJ1-4	.	.	TGTGCCAGCAGCCGGAGGGCGGCTAATGAAAAACTGTTTTTT	CASSRRAANEKLFF
TRBV9	TRBJ2-6	.	.	TGTGCCAGCAGCGTCCTGGCCTCTGGGGCCAACGTCCTGACTTTC	CASSVLASGANVLTF
TRBV29-1	TRBJ2-3	.	.	TGCAGCGTTGAGGGGGAGGGCACAGATACGCAGTATTTT	CSVEGEGTDTQYF
TRBV5-5	TRBJ2-1	.	TRBD1	TGTGCCAGCAGCTTTACCGGGACAGCCTACAATGAGCAGTTCTTC	CASSFTGTAYNEQFF
TRBV19	TRBJ1-2	.	.	TGTGCCAGTAGTATCCCCCCGACCGGGGGCTACACCTTC	CASSIPPTGGYTF
TRBV29-1	TRBJ1-1	.	.	TGCAGCGTTGAATTACAGTTTAGCACTGAAGCTTTCTTT	CSVELQFSTEAFF
TRBV9	TRBJ2-3	.	TRBD2	TGTGCCAGCAGCCCACTAGCGGGGACCTACGCAGGAGATACGCAGTATTTT	CASSPLAGTYAGDTQYF
TRBV9	TRBJ2-6	few	TRBD1	TGTGCCAGCAGCGCATCCGGGACAGGGCACTCTGGGGCCAACGTCCTGACTTTC	CASSASGTGHSGANVLTF
TRBV30	TRBJ1-5	once	TRBD1	TGTGCCTGGTCCCCAGGGGGAAATCAGCCCCAGCATTTT	CAWSPGGNQPQHF
TRBV5-1	TRBJ2-7	.	TRBD2	TGCGCCAGCAGCGAGACTAGCGGGAGCTACGAGCAGTACTTC	CASSETSGSYEQYF
TRBV5-1	TRBJ2-1	.	TRBD2	TGCGCCAGCAGCTTACTAGCGGGGGACTACAATGAGCAGTTCTTC	CASSLLAGDYNEQFF
TRBV28	TRBJ2-2	.	.	TGTGCCAGCAGTTTAATCTACACCGGGGAGCTGTTTTTT	CASSLIYTGELFF
TRBV15	TRBJ2-7	.	.	TGTGCCACCAGCAGGGAGTCAGGGGCGGGTGGGTACGAGCAGTACTTC	CATSRESGAGGYEQYF
TRBV6-6	TRBJ2-7	.	.	TGTGCCAGCAGTTACTCCGACAAGGCTACCTACGAGCAGTACTTC	CASSYSDKATYEQYF
TRBV7-9	TRBJ2-4	.	.	TGTGCCAGCAGCATAGACCCTCTAGCGCGTGCCAAAAACATTCAGTACTTC	CASSIDPLARAKNIQYF
TRBV9	TRBJ2-3	.	.	TGTGCCAGCAGCTACCCCCCCGATCATAGCCTAGATACGCAGTATTTT	CASSYPPDHSLDTQYF
TRBV21-1	TRBJ2-7	.	.	TGTGCCAGCAGCAAGAAAGTAGCGGGCCGTACCTACGAGCAGTACTTC	CASSKKVAGRTYEQYF
TRBV5-4	TRBJ2-5	.	TRBD1	TGTGCCAGCAGGGGGACAGGGGCCCAAGAGACCCAGTACTTC	CASRGTGAQETQYF
TRBV18	TRBJ2-7	.	.	TGTGCCAGCTCACCTTCCGGGACAATCGAGCAGTACTTC	CASSPSGTIEQYF
TRBV11-2	TRBJ2-7	few	.	TGTGCCAGCAGCCAGGGAGGCCCCTACGAGCAGTACTTC	CASSQGGPYEQYF
TRBV29-1	TRBJ1-2	.	TRBD1	TGCAGCGCTCAAGACGGGGGCGGGACAGAATATGGCTACACCTTC	CSAQDGGGTEYGYTF